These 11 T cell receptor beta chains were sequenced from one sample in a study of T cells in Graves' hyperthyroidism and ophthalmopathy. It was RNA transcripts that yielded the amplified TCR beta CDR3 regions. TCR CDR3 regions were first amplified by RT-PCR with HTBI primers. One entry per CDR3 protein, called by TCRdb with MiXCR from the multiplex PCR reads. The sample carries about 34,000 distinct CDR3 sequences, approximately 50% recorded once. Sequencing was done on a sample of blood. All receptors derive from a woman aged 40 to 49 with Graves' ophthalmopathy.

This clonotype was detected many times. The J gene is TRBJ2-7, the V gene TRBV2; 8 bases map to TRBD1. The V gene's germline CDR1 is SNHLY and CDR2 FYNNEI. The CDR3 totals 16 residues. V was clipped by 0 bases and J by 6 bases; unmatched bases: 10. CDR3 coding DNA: TGTGCCAGCAGTGAAGCAGCTTGGACAGGGAAGGCCGAGCAGTACTTC. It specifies CASSEAAWTGKAEQYF.

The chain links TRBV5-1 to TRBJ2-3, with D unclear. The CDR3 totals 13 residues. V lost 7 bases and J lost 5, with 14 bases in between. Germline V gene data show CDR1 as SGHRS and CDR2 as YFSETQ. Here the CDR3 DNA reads TGCGCCAGCGGCGCGATTGGGGAAGATACGCAGTATTTT. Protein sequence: CASGAIGEDTQYF.

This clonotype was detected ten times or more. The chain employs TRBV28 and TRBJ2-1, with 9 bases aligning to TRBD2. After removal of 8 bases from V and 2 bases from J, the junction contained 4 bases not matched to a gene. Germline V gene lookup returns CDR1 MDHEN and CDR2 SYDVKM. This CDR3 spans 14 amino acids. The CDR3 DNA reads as TGTGCCAGCCTACTAGCGGGTGCCTACAATGAGCAGTTCTTC. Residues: CASLLAGAYNEQFF.

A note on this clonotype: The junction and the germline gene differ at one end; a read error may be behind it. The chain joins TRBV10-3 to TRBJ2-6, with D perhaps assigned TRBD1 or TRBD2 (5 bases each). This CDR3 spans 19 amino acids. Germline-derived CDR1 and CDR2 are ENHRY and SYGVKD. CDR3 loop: CAFSEAPGLRTSGANVLTF. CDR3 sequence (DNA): TGTGCCTTCAGTGAGGCACCAGGACTCCGAACCTCTGGGGCCAACGTCCTCACTTTC.

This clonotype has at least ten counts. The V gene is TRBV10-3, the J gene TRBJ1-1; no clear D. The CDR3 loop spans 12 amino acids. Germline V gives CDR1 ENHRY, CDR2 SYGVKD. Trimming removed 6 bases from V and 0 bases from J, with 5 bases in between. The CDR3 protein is CAIRGMNTEAFF. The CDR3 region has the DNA TGTGCCATCAGGGGGATGAACACTGAAGCTTTCTTT.

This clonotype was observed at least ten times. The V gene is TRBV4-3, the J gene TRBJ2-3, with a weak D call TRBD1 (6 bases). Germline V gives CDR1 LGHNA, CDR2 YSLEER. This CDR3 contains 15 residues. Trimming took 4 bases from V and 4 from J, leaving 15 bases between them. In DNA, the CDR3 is TGCGCCAGCAGCCGTACAGGGAAAGGGGCAGATACGCAGTATTTT. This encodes CASSRTGKGADTQYF.

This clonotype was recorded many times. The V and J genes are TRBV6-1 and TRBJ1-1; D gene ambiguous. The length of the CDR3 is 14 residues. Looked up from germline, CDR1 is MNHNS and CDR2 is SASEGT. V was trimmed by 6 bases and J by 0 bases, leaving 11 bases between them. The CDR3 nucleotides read TGTGCCAGCAGCCCACAGATGATGAACACTGAAGCTTTCTTT. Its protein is CASSPQMMNTEAFF.

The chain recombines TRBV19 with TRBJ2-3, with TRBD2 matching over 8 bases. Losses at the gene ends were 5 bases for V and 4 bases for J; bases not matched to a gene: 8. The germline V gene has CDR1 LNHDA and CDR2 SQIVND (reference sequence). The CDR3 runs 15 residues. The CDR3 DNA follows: TGTGCCAGTAGTCCGGGGGGGGCAGGGGCAGATACGCAGTATTTT. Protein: CASSPGGAGADTQYF.

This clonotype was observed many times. As DNA, the CDR3 is TGTGCCAGCAGTTCGAAGACAGGGGCCGCCCCCGGTACGCAGTATTTT. Its translation: CASSSKTGAAPGTQYF. This chain uses TRBV6-6 with TRBJ2-3, with 8 bases fitting TRBD1. V dropped 4 bases and J dropped 8; count of bases not matched to a gene: 14. CDR1 is MNHNY and CDR2 is SVGAGI in the germline V gene (reference sequence). The CDR3 contains 16 residues.

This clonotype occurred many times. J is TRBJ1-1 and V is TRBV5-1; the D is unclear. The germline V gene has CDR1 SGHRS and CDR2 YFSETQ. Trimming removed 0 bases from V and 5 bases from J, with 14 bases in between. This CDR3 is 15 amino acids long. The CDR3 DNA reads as TGCGCCAGCAGCTTGGTTCTGGGGATGACAACTGAAGCTTTCTTT. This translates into CASSLVLGMTTEAFF.

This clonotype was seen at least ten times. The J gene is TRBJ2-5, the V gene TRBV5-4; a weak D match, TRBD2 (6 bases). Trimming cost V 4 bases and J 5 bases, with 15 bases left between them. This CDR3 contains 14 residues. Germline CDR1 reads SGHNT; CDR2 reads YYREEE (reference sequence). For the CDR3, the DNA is TGTGCCAGCAGCCCCCACGGGGGAAGGGAGACCCAGTACTTC. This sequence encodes CASSPHGGRETQYF.